The subject of this entry is one T cell receptor beta chain. This sample stems from a study of cytomegalovirus exposure and HLA in healthy donors. Use of 60 Vbeta and 13 Jbeta primers characterized the PCR. The repertoire was sequenced with immunoSEQ multiplex PCR; TCRdb's copy has only in-frame clones and lacks some. The sample carries approximately 200,000 clones, about three quarters recorded once. V lost 2 bases, J lost 4 bases, and 4 bases stayed unmatched. CDR3 length equals 15 residues. From germline, CDR1 is SGHTS and CDR2 YDEGEE. The TCR comes from a man aged 18 to 35 in good health and CMV-seronegative. The chain couples TRBV5-8 to TRBJ1-5, with 9 bases lining up with TRBD1. Sequencing used PBMCs. CDR3 in amino acids: CASSLTGTGNQPQHF. The CDR3 coding sequence is TGTGCCAGCAGCTTAACCGGGACAGGGAATCAGCCCCAGCATTTT.